This T cell receptor (beta chain) appears in the sequencing data of a study of post-analysis software for immune sequencing data. Study results and limitations: Five TRBV segments, including TRBV5-6, TRBV5-1 and TRBV20-1, were more frequent in patients than controls.

Incorporated into the TCR beta cDNA libraries were unique molecular identifiers, which served to reduce PCR and sequencing biases. TCRdb ran MiXCR on the PCR reads and lists one entry per CDR3 protein. The table has hundreds of thousands of distinct CDR3 sequences, 25% to 30% seen once. V lost 5 bases and J lost 4; bases outside the gene matches: 8. Per the germline V gene, CDR1 is WNHNN and CDR2 is SYGVQD (reference sequence). This CDR3 spans 15 amino acids. To note about this clonotype: Its cognate antigen is unknown.

The sample comprised blood. This clonotype was obtained from a girl aged 10-17 years with multiple sclerosis. This chain links TRBV10-1 with TRBJ2-1, with 7 bases fitting TRBD2. CDR3 region: CASSSSLADYNEQFF. The CDR3 coding sequence is TGCGCCAGCAGTTCTTCCCTAGCGGATTACAATGAGCAGTTCTTC.